This passage covers 8 T cell receptor beta chains from one sample sequenced in a study of response to subunit inactivated influenza vaccine. Using its own MiXCR run on the RT-PCR reads, TCRdb lists one record per CDR3 protein. The sample yields roughly 760,000 distinct CDR3 sequences, about 20% seen once. This material consisted of PBMCs from blood, taken less than 6 days after vaccination. These receptors came from a man aged 45-65 years who received an inactivated influenza vaccine.

The table lists this clonotype with a count of one. The chain recombines TRBV6-5 with TRBJ1-1; TRBD1 matches at 9 bases. Germline-derived CDR1 and CDR2 are MNHEY and SVGAGI. The CDR3 is 15 amino acids. The V gene end was trimmed by 2 bases and the J gene end by 0 bases; junction bases not matched to a gene: 1. The CDR3 nucleotides are TGTGCCAGCAGTTACGGGACAGGGTTGAACACTGAAGCTTTCTTT. This encodes CASSYGTGLNTEAFF.

The chain recombines TRBV2 with TRBJ2-7; D not certain. Looked up from germline, CDR1 is SNHLY and CDR2 is FYNNEI. The V end lost 7 bases, the J end lost 1 base, and 8 bases lay between the germline ends. This CDR3 region has 12 residues. CDR3 sequence (DNA): TGTGCCAGCAATACAGAATCCTACGAGCAGTACTTC. This translates into CASNTESYEQYF.

This clonotype turned up a few times. The V and J genes are TRBV29-1 and TRBJ2-1; the match to TRBD2 covers 14 bases. The CDR3 sequence is 16 residues long. The germline V gene encodes CDR1 SQVTM and CDR2 ANQGSEA. The trim removed 7 bases at V and 2 bases at J, leaving 7 bases unmatched. CDR3 in amino acids: CSAQTSGRVTYNEQFF. The CDR3 coding sequence is TGCAGCGCTCAGACTAGCGGGAGGGTAACCTACAATGAGCAGTTCTTC.

This chain links TRBV28 with TRBJ2-7; the match to TRBD2 covers 11 bases. With V trimmed by 4 bases and J by 0 bases, 8 bases remained unmatched. The CDR3 covers 17 residues. Germline lookup yields CDR1 MDHEN and CDR2 SYDVKM. CDR3 sequence: CASSSTTSGSVSYEQYF. The CDR3 coding sequence is TGTGCCAGCAGTTCAACCACTAGCGGGAGTGTCTCCTACGAGCAGTACTTC.

This clonotype was detected a few times. The chain is built from TRBV7-2 and TRBJ2-5, with D possibly matching TRBD2 (6 bases). Germline-derived CDR1 and CDR2 are SGHTA and FQGNSA. The CDR3 contains 16 residues. V was pared by 0 bases and J by 1 base, with 12 bases between. CDR3 nucleotide sequence: TGTGCCAGCAGCTTAGCAGGACTACTAGCCCAAGAGACCCAGTACTTC. It encodes CASSLAGLLAQETQYF.

This clonotype was detected a few times. The V and J genes are TRBV12-3 or TRBV12-4 and TRBJ2-7; 8 nucleotides line up with TRBD2. The CDR3 covers 15 residues. The ends lost 3 bases at V and 2 bases at J; junction bases unmatched: 6. CDR3 nucleotide sequence: TGTGCCAGCAGTTTCGGTCTAGCGGGCCCCTACGAGCAGTACTTC. It yields the protein CASSFGLAGPYEQYF.

This clonotype was detected only a few times. One end of the junction is discordant with germline, which a read error may explain. J is TRBJ1-2 and V is TRBV20-1; a possible D gene is TRBD1 (6 bases). Germline assignment: CDR1 DFQATT and CDR2 SNEGSKA (reference sequence). CDR3 length: 15 residues. This chain's CDR3 is CSARTRRGGNNGYTF. DNA for the CDR3: TGCAGTGCTAGAACCCGGAGGGGGGGTAACAATGGCTACACCTTC.

V is TRBV7-2 and J is TRBJ2-4; 8 bases are a match to TRBD2. Germline V gene lookup returns CDR1 SGHTA and CDR2 FQGNSA. The CDR3 totals 17 residues. V lost 5 bases, J lost 0 bases, and 9 bases stayed unmatched. In nucleotides, the CDR3 is TGTGCCAGCAGCCGGAGTAGCGGGGATTTAGCCAAAAACATTCAGTACTTC. Its protein is CASSRSSGDLAKNIQYF.